Listed below are T cell receptor beta chains from one sample, sequenced in a study of T cells in narcolepsy. TCRdb's table, derived via immunoSEQ multiplex PCR, lists solely in-frame clones and lacks some. This sample has some 13,000 clones, with 70% to 90% found just once. Sequencing was performed on CD45RA- memory CD4+ T cells from PBMCs. These receptor sequences come from a human donor with narcolepsy. CDR3s include the opening cysteine and the closing phenylalanine or tryptophan. Fields, in order: V gene, clone size, CDR3 length, J gene, D gene, CDR3 protein, CDR3 DNA. A D gene is named only where the DNA matches it firmly. Part of the rows lack a size; the others show once, few, many or a class for expanded clones.

TRBV28	.	13	TRBJ1-2	.	CASKTGTIYGYTF	TGTGCCAGCAAGACCGGGACAATCTATGGCTACACCTTC
TRBV10-3	few	14	TRBJ2-7	.	CATQDIPGPYEQYF	TGTGCCACACAGGACATTCCTGGCCCTTACGAGCAGTACTTC
TRBV18	.	18	TRBJ1-4	TRBD1	CASSLRFRGEPTNEKLFF	TGTGCCAGCTCACTAAGGTTCAGGGGGGAGCCGACTAATGAAAAACTGTTTTTT
TRBV5-4	.	15	TRBJ2-1	.	CASSIHGLGGNEQFF	TGTGCCAGCAGCATACACGGACTGGGGGGTAATGAGCAGTTCTTC
TRBV19	.	15	TRBJ1-1	.	CASSMNGGLSTEAFF	TGTGCCAGTAGTATGAACGGGGGGTTAAGCACTGAAGCTTTCTTT
TRBV5-8	.	15	TRBJ1-1	.	CASSGGTTPNTEAFF	TGTGCCAGCAGCGGAGGTACGACTCCGAACACTGAAGCTTTCTTT
TRBV28	.	14	TRBJ2-1	TRBD2	CASSSGLAGGRQFF	TGTGCCAGCAGCTCCGGACTAGCGGGAGGGCGTCAGTTCTTC
TRBV28	few	16	TRBJ1-5	.	CASSPPWGGRSQPQHF	TGTGCCAGCAGCCCCCCGTGGGGGGGTAGAAGTCAGCCCCAGCATTTT
TRBV6-1	.	14	TRBJ1-3	TRBD1	CASREDRTGNTIYF	TGTGCCAGCAGGGAGGACAGGACGGGAAACACCATATATTTT
TRBV5-1	.	13	TRBJ2-7	TRBD1	CASSPGQDYEQYF	TGCGCCAGCAGCCCGGGACAGGACTACGAGCAGTACTTC
TRBV5-1	.	14	TRBJ1-4	.	CASSFQGTNEKLFF	TGCGCCAGCAGCTTCCAGGGGACTAATGAAAAACTGTTTTTT
TRBV5-1	.	16	TRBJ2-7	.	CASSSGSGATSGEQYF	TGCGCCAGCAGCTCAGGATCAGGGGCCACCTCGGGCGAGCAGTACTTC
TRBV6-5	.	14	TRBJ2-2	.	CASTRVGHTGELFF	TGTGCCAGCACCCGAGTGGGGCACACCGGGGAGCTGTTTTTT
TRBV9	.	13	TRBJ1-2	TRBD1	CASTGTGNYGYTF	TGTGCCAGCACTGGGACAGGGAACTATGGCTACACCTTC
TRBV5-1	.	14	TRBJ1-5	.	CASSLDNSNQPQHF	TGCGCCAGCAGCTTGGACAATAGCAATCAGCCCCAGCATTTT
TRBV5-1	.	17	TRBJ2-3	.	CASSRTSLGSGTDTQYF	TGCGCCAGCAGCCGAACGTCATTGGGGAGCGGGACAGATACGCAGTATTTT
TRBV28	.	14	TRBJ1-5	.	CASTSISGNQPQHF	TGTGCCAGCACCAGCATATCAGGGAATCAGCCCCAGCATTTT
TRBV2	.	13	TRBJ1-1	.	CASSETGHTEAFF	TGTGCCAGCAGTGAAACAGGCCACACTGAAGCTTTCTTT
TRBV27	.	15	TRBJ2-7	TRBD2	CASSRGAGIIYEQYF	TGTGCCAGCAGCCGCGGAGCGGGAATCATCTACGAGCAGTACTTC
TRBV7-3	.	14	TRBJ2-1	TRBD2	CASSLSGSSNEQFF	TGTGCCAGCAGCCTAAGCGGGAGTTCAAATGAGCAGTTCTTC
TRBV5-6	.	15	TRBJ2-3	TRBD1	CASSSWGTDTDTQYF	TGTGCCAGCAGCTCCTGGGGGACAGACACAGATACGCAGTATTTT
TRBV7-3	.	15	TRBJ1-1	.	CASSPQQGLKSEAFF	TGTGCCAGCAGCCCCCAACAGGGTCTAAAATCTGAAGCTTTCTTT
TRBV28	.	15	TRBJ1-2	TRBD1	CASSSTGDPSYGYTF	TGTGCCAGCAGTTCAACAGGGGATCCCTCTTATGGCTACACCTTC
TRBV2	.	14	TRBJ1-2	.	CASSRDTANYGYTF	TGTGCCAGCAGTAGAGACACAGCTAACTATGGCTACACCTTC
TRBV27	.	13	TRBJ2-7	TRBD2	CASRLAGVREQYF	TGTGCCAGCAGACTAGCGGGAGTCCGCGAGCAGTACTTC
TRBV14	.	17	TRBJ2-3	TRBD2	CASSPRTSPLGTDTQYF	TGTGCCAGCAGCCCGAGGACTAGCCCCCTGGGCACAGATACGCAGTATTTT
TRBV7-3	.	14	TRBJ2-1	TRBD1	CASSLAGGYNEQFF	TGTGCCAGCAGCTTGGCAGGGGGCTACAATGAGCAGTTCTTC
TRBV20-1	.	11	TRBJ2-1	TRBD2	CSATSGIEQFF	TGCAGTGCTACCAGCGGGATTGAGCAGTTCTTC
TRBV29-1	.	11	TRBJ2-3	.	CSVGHTDTQYF	TGCAGCGTAGGACACACAGATACGCAGTATTTT
TRBV6-5	.	13	TRBJ1-6	.	CASRITGNSPLHF	TGTGCCAGCAGAATAACAGGGAATTCACCCCTCCACTTT
TRBV4-2	.	15	TRBJ2-5	TRBD2	CASSDKREGRGTQYF	TGTGCCAGCAGCGATAAGCGGGAGGGCCGAGGGACCCAGTACTTC
TRBV6-7	once	19	TRBJ2-1	.	CASSYSRGSCPSSYNEQFF	TGTGCCAGCAGTTACTCGAGAGGGAGCTGTCCCAGCTCCTACAATGAGCAGTTCTTC
TRBV5-1	.	14	TRBJ2-7	TRBD2	CASSVTSGSNEQYF	TGCGCCAGCAGCGTGACTAGCGGGAGTAACGAGCAGTACTTC
TRBV5-1	.	15	TRBJ1-1	.	CASSLAGGLNTEAFF	TGCGCCAGCAGCCTGGCGGGAGGGCTGAACACTGAAGCTTTCTTT